This T cell receptor beta chain was captured by sequencing in a study of blood T cell repertoires in COVID-19. Germline V gives CDR1 KGHDR, CDR2 SFDVKD. V gave up 4 bases and J gave up 10 bases, with 7 bases separating them. This CDR3 contains 11 residues. This clone came up once. The protocol was immunoSEQ multiplex PCR, while the TCRdb copy is restricted to in-frame clones and leaves out a portion. The data hold under 200,000 clones, with around 90% observed a single time. This receptor was taken from a man younger than 35 with acute or convalescent COVID-19. V and J are TRBV24-1 and TRBJ2-1; D not resolved. Specimen: peripheral blood. For the CDR3, the DNA is TGTGCCACCAGTGAAGAACAGGAGCAGTTCTTC. Translated: CATSEEQEQFF.